This TCR beta chain is from a study of cytomegalovirus exposure and HLA in healthy donors. Vbeta (60) and Jbeta (13) primers were used in the PCR. The method was immunoSEQ multiplex PCR; TCRdb's version includes in-frame clones alone and lacks a portion of them. The top ten clones hold roughly 3.3% of a sample with 90,000 to 150,000 clones, around 79% of them seen once. V gave up 1 base and J gave up 6 bases, with 9 bases separating them. This CDR3 has 13 residues. As concerns this clone: Its cognate antigen is unknown.

Findings and caveats of the study: A cluster of highly shared sequence variants was likely a sequencing artifact.

The receptor's source is a woman aged 25 to 39 in good health and CMV-seropositive. The sequenced material came from PBMCs. This rearrangement joins TRBV23-1 to TRBJ1-1, with D tentatively TRBD1 (5 bases). TRBV23-1 qualifies as an ORF whose function is uncertain. The CDR3 loop reads CASSQLKGSEAFF. The CDR3 region has the DNA TGCGCCAGCAGTCAATTAAAGGGGTCTGAAGCTTTCTTT.